This is a list of T cell receptor beta chains from one sample in a study of T cells after yellow fever vaccination. TCRdb recomputed calls from the 5' RACE reads with MiXCR, one row per CDR3 protein. Seen here are under 200,000 distinct CDR3 sequences, about 7% observed once, and the top ten hold under 3%. Specimen: CD4+ T cells sorted from PBMCs, collected about 5 days after the first yellow fever vaccination. The receptors originated from a man aged 18 to 30 who received the YFV17D yellow fever vaccine. The CDR3 runs from the conserved cysteine through the conserved F or W.

V	J	CDR3
TRBV29-1	TRBJ1-2	CSVDTSYGYTF
TRBV4-2	TRBJ2-1	CASSQRGVYNEQFF
TRBV11-2	TRBJ1-6	CASSTSRQGRSYNSPLHF
TRBV3-1	TRBJ2-5	CASSLWVGGQNQETQYF
TRBV5-1	TRBJ2-3	CASSLALQRGALQYF
TRBV12-3/TRBV12-4	TRBJ1-1	CASSSNRGIGAFF
TRBV6-2/TRBV6-3	TRBJ2-4	CASSAFNRGLGNIQYF
TRBV20-1	TRBJ1-2	CSARDFVRGRDGYTF
TRBV27	TRBJ1-4	CASRSWGNNEKLFF
TRBV5-1	TRBJ1-5	CASSLHFGNQPQHF
TRBV5-4	TRBJ2-3	CASSYRGFRLDTQYF
TRBV4-3	TRBJ1-2	CASSRTGFSGVGGYTF
TRBV5-1	TRBJ2-1	CASSWMTGSHNEQFF
TRBV6-1	TRBJ1-1	CASSDMGGRTEAFF
TRBV7-9	TRBJ1-1	CASSPGTGFGTEAFF
TRBV27	TRBJ1-6	CASSLKPTSPLHF
TRBV27	TRBJ2-3	CASSPQPMGYTDTQYF
TRBV12-3/TRBV12-4	TRBJ1-4	CASSIGDREKLFF
TRBV11-3	TRBJ1-1	CASSLSGVMNTEAFF
TRBV11-2	TRBJ1-2	CASSYNSGRSNYGYTF
TRBV20-1	TRBJ2-6	CSAPETSGANVLTF
TRBV4-3	TRBJ2-2	CASSQGIPGESWGELFF
TRBV29-1	TRBJ2-3	CSVEGGAYTQYF
TRBV6-5	TRBJ1-5	CASSYYSNQPQHF
TRBV20-1	TRBJ2-5	CSIPSTGAETQYF
TRBV12-3/TRBV12-4	TRBJ1-2	CASSFGAEEGYTF
TRBV20-1	TRBJ1-1	CSGSSANTEAFF
TRBV11-2	TRBJ2-5	CASSLWTSGVETQYF
TRBV7-9	TRBJ1-2	CASSSYQGFGYTF
TRBV11-1	TRBJ1-2	CASRLDGGPYGYTF
TRBV7-2	TRBJ2-5	CASSMKETQYF
TRBV5-1	TRBJ2-1	CASSPGRVSSYNEQFF
TRBV3-2	TRBJ2-1	CASSQDTRTEQFF
TRBV5-1	TRBJ2-5	CASSLFLGPKETQYF
TRBV7-2	TRBJ1-2	CASSLAQGWYGYTF
TRBV5-1	TRBJ1-1	CASSLGHGLGIGAFF
TRBV11-2	TRBJ2-1	CASIRLAGGSNEQFF
TRBV19	TRBJ1-2	CATRSSGVLGGYTF
TRBV23-1	TRBJ2-7	CASSQSVEISYEQYF
TRBV3-1	TRBJ2-7	CASSQTGGVYEQYF
TRBV11-2	TRBJ2-3	CASSKTRDRGTDTQYF
TRBV18	TRBJ2-5	CASSPPAQETQYF